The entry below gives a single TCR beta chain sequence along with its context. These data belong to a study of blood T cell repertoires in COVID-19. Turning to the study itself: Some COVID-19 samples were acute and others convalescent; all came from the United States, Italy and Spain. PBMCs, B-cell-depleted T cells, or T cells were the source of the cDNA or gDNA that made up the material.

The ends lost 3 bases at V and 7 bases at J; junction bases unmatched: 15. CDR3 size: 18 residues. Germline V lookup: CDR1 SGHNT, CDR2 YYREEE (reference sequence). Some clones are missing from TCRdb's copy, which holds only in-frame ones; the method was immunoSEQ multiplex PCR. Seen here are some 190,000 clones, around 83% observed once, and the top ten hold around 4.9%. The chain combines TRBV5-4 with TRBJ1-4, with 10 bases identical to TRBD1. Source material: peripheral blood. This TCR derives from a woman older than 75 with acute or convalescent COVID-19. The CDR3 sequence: CASSSMGDRGSGGEKLFF. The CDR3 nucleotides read TGTGCCAGCAGCTCCATGGGGGACAGGGGATCAGGAGGTGAAAAACTGTTTTTT.